Listed here are 16 T cell receptor beta chains from one sample, sequenced in a study of cytomegalovirus exposure and HLA in healthy donors. PCR primers comprised 60 Vbeta and 13 Jbeta primers. Assay used: immunoSEQ multiplex PCR; TCRdb lists only in-frame clones, some missing. In the table there are 100,000 to 140,000 clones, approximately 84% of which are singletons. The sample taken for sequencing was PBMCs. Source of these receptors: a man in his thirties or forties in good health and CMV-seronegative.

This chain uses TRBV4-2 with TRBJ1-2, with 8 bases fitting TRBD1. This CDR3 region has 15 residues. Trimming took 1 base from V and 4 from J; bases not matched to a gene: 5. The germline CDR1 and CDR2 sequences are LGHNA and YNFKEQ. CDR3 region: CASSQGSGGGYGYTF. As DNA, the CDR3 is TGTGCCAGCAGCCAAGGGTCAGGGGGCGGCTATGGCTACACCTTC.

The chain employs TRBV5-1 and TRBJ2-5; 8 bases fit TRBD2. Germline loops: CDR1 SGHRS, CDR2 YFSETQ. Trimming removed 0 bases from V and 5 bases from J; junction bases left unmatched: 12. This CDR3 is 17 amino acids long. CDR3 region: CASSLVRAGGRRETQYF. CDR3 bases: TGCGCCAGCAGCTTGGTACGGGCGGGAGGACGACGGGAGACCCAGTACTTC.

This chain uses TRBV5-4 with TRBJ2-1; the match to TRBD2 covers 9 bases. In germline, CDR1 is SGHNT, CDR2 YYREEE (reference sequence). CDR3 length equals 15 residues. V shed 2 bases and J 8 bases; nucleotides not matched to a gene: 8. Here the CDR3 DNA reads TGTGCCAGCAGCTTAAGACTAGCGGCCTCATATGAGCAGTTCTTC. Amino acids: CASSLRLAASYEQFF.

The rearrangement links TRBV7-2 to TRBJ1-5; D gene ambiguous. The CDR3 is made up of 13 amino acids. The ends were cut back, 5 bases at V and 0 bases at J, with 5 bases in the middle. CDR1 and CDR2 from the germline V gene are SGHTA and FQGNSA. CDR3 sequence reads: CASSPYSNQPQHF. CDR3 coding DNA: TGTGCCAGCAGCCCCTATAGCAATCAGCCCCAGCATTTT.

This chain links TRBV29-1 with TRBJ1-1; D perhaps matches TRBD1 (6 bases). This CDR3 has 14 residues. V lost 6 bases and J lost 0, with 14 bases in between. CDR1 and CDR2 (germline): SQVTM, ANQGSEA. The CDR3 reads CSVGYRVLNTEAFF. The CDR3 DNA sequence: TGCAGCGTCGGTTACAGGGTATTGAACACTGAAGCTTTCTTT. The full variable domain, completed using reference TRBV29-1 and TRBJ1-1, is SAVISQKPSRDICQRGTSLTIQCQVDSQVTMMFWYRQQPGQSLTLIATANQGSEATYESGFVIDKFPISRPNLTFSTLTVSNMSPEDSSIYLCSVGYRVLNTEAFFGQGTRLTVV.

J is TRBJ1-4 and V is TRBV5-4; TRBD1 matches 10 bases. The germline gives CDR1 SGHNT, CDR2 YYREEE (reference sequence). The V gene end was trimmed by 4 bases and the J gene end by 6 bases; junction bases not matched to a gene: 9. The CDR3 sequence is 16 residues long. The CDR3 loop is CASSPNPGTGDEKLFF. DNA for the CDR3: TGTGCCAGCAGCCCAAATCCCGGGACAGGGGATGAAAAACTGTTTTTT.

This clone has just a few counts. The DNA for the CDR3 is TGTGCCAGCAGTGTCGAGACTAGCGGCCTCTCTGGGGCCAACGTCCTGACTTTC. It yields the protein CASSVETSGLSGANVLTF. The gene calls are TRBV6-1 and TRBJ2-6; 9 nucleotides agree with TRBD2. J lost 0 bases, V lost 4 bases, and 7 bases had no gene match. Germline loops: CDR1 MNHNS, CDR2 SASEGT. The length of the CDR3 is 18 residues.

This chain links TRBV11-2 with TRBJ1-2; D may be TRBD1 (6 bases). Germline CDR1 reads SGHAT; CDR2 reads FQNNGV. CDR3 length: 14 residues. Trimming removed 1 base at V and 8 bases at J, with 14 bases between. CDR3 DNA: TGTGCCAGCAGCTTAGTAAGGGGGTTGGAGGGCTACACCTTC. Encoded protein: CASSLVRGLEGYTF.

This chain uses TRBV25-1 with TRBJ2-1, with D uncertain. The CDR3 covers 12 residues. Deletions cut 3 bases from V and 7 bases from J, with 7 bases between. Germline V lookup: CDR1 MGHDK, CDR2 SYGVNS. CDR3 bases: TGTGCCAGCAGTGACCCCGGGAATGAGCAGTTCTTC. The encoded protein is CASSDPGNEQFF.

The V gene is TRBV6-1, the J gene TRBJ2-6; perhaps TRBD1 as D (6 bases). CDR1 MNHNS and CDR2 SASEGT come from the germline V gene. There are 14 residues in the CDR3. V lost 6 bases and J 4 bases, leaving 10 bases between the germline ends. DNA for the CDR3: TGTGCCAGCAGCACAGGGTCCGGGGCCAACGTCCTGACTTTC. Translated: CASSTGSGANVLTF.

The rearrangement uses TRBV5-1 and TRBJ1-3, with D unclear. The ends were cut back, 4 bases at V and 9 bases at J, with 5 bases in the middle. The germline V gene has CDR1 SGHRS and CDR2 YFSETQ. The CDR3 is made up of 10 amino acids. The CDR3 here is CASSPFTIYF. In nucleotides, the CDR3 is TGCGCCAGCAGCCCATTCACCATATATTTT.

The gene calls are TRBV18 and TRBJ1-2; D is unresolved. Germline V gene sequence: CDR1 KGHSH, CDR2 LQKENI. V was clipped by 1 base and J by 0 bases, with 9 bases between them. CDR3 length equals 15 residues. The CDR3 sequence is CASSPLTEPNYGYTF. The CDR3 DNA reads TGTGCCAGCTCACCACTCACGGAGCCTAACTATGGCTACACCTTC.

The V and J genes are TRBV18 and TRBJ1-1; D is uncertain. The V gene lost 2 bases and the J gene lost 0 bases, with 7 bases spanning the gap. Germline V gene sequence: CDR1 KGHSH, CDR2 LQKENI. The CDR3 has 14 residues. CDR3 sequence (DNA): TGTGCCAGCTCACCAGGCACAATGAACACTGAAGCTTTCTTT. Its protein is CASSPGTMNTEAFF. Looking up the rest from reference TRBV18 and TRBJ1-1 gives the full variable domain: NAGVMQNPRHLVRRRGQEARLRCSPMKGHSHVYWYRQLPEEGLKFMVYLQKENIIDESGMPKERFSAEFPKEGPSILRIQQVVRGDSAAYFCASSPGTMNTEAFFGQGTRLTVV.

The J gene is TRBJ2-1, the V gene TRBV27; D gene uncertain. This CDR3 has 13 residues. The V end lost 3 bases, the J end lost 5 bases, and 8 bases lay between the germline ends. Germline lookup yields CDR1 MNHEY and CDR2 SMNVEV (reference sequence). This CDR3 is CASSFNVNNEQFF. The CDR3, as DNA: TGTGCCAGCAGTTTTAATGTAAACAATGAGCAGTTCTTC.

The rearrangement links TRBV2 to TRBJ2-7; 7 nucleotides match TRBD1. V shed 4 bases, J shed 0 bases, and the junction held 6 bases outside the gene matches. CDR3 length: 15 amino acids. In germline, CDR1 is SNHLY, CDR2 FYNNEI. CDR3 in DNA: TGTGCCAGCAGTGTGCCGACAGGGAGCTCCTACGAGCAGTACTTC. Residues: CASSVPTGSSYEQYF.

This clone was found once. The chain links TRBV7-9 to TRBJ2-5, with 8 bases matching TRBD2. V shed 5 bases and J 3 bases; nucleotides not matched to a gene: 14. Per germline, CDR1 SEHNR and CDR2 FQNEAQ (reference sequence). This CDR3 has 17 residues. The CDR3 region is CASSRGLGRGGKETQYF. CDR3 bases: TGTGCCAGCAGCCGAGGTTTAGGACGGGGGGGTAAAGAGACCCAGTACTTC.